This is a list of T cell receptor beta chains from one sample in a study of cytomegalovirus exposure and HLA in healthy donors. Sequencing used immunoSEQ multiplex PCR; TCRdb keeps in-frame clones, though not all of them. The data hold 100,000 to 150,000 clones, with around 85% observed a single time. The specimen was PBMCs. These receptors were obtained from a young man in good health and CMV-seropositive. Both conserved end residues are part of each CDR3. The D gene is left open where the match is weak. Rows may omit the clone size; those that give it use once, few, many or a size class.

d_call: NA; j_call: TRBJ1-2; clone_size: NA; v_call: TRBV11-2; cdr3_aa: CASSFSGSGYTF; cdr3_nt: TGTGCCAGCAGCTTCTCGGGGTCTGGCTACACCTTC
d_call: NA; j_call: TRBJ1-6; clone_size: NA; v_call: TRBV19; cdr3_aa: CASTDSVNSPLHF; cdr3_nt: TGTGCCAGTACTGACAGCGTTAATTCACCCCTCCACTTT
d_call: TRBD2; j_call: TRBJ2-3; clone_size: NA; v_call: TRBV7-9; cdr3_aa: CSSSFGLAGGTDTQYF; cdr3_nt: TGTTCCAGCAGCTTTGGGCTAGCGGGGGGCACAGATACGCAGTATTTT
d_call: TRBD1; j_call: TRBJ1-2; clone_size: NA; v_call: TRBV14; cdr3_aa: CASSQDNRGFFGYTF; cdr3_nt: TGTGCCAGCAGCCAAGATAACAGGGGGTTCTTTGGCTACACCTTC
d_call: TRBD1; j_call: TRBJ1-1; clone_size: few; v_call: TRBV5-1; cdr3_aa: CASSLYGTGGAFF; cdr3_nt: TGCGCCAGCAGCTTGTATGGGACAGGGGGAGCTTTCTTT
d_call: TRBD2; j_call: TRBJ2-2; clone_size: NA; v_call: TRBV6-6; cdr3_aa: CASSYLTSGSGGELFF; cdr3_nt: TGTGCCAGCAGTTACCTGACTAGCGGGAGCGGAGGGGAGCTGTTTTTT
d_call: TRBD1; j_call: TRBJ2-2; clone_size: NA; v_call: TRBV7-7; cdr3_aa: CASSWDRDTGELFF; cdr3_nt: TGTGCTAGCAGTTGGGACAGGGACACCGGGGAGCTGTTTTTT
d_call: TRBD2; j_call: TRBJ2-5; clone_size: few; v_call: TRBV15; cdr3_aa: CATSRDRSSETSVETQYF; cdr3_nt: TGTGCCACCAGCAGAGATAGGTCCTCCGAGACTAGCGTGGAGACCCAGTACTTC
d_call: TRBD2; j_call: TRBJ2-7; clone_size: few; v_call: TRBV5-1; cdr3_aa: CASSGLLAGATYEQYF; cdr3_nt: TGCGCCAGCAGTGGTCTACTAGCGGGCGCTACCTACGAGCAGTACTTC
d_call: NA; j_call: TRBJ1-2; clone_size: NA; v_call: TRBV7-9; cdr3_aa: CASSSSGSPIGQANYGYTF; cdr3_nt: TGTGCCAGCAGCTCCTCCGGGAGCCCGATAGGCCAAGCTAACTATGGCTACACCTTC
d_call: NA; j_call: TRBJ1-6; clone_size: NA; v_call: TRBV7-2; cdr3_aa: CASSLVLGQNSPLHF; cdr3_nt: TGTGCCAGCAGCTTAGTTTTGGGACAAAATTCACCCCTCCACTTT
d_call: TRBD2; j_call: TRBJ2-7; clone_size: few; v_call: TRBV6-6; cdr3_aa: CASSSPGAGGGYEQYF; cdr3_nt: TGTGCCAGCAGCTCTCCTGGGGCGGGAGGGGGTTACGAGCAGTACTTC
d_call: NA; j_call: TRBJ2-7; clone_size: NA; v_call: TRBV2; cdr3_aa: CASCRTTTGYEQYF; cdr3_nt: TGTGCCAGCTGCCGCACTACAACAGGGTACGAGCAGTACTTC
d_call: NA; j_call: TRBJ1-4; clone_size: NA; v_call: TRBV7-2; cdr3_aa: CASRRTASEKLFF; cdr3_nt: TGTGCCAGCAGGCGGACAGCTAGTGAAAAACTGTTTTTT
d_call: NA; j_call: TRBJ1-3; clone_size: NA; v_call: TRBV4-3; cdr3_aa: CASSQEGSSGNTIYF; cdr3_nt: TGCGCCAGCAGCCAAGAGGGGAGCTCTGGAAACACCATATATTTT
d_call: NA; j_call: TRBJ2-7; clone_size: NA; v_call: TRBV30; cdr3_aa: CAWSVRDFYEQYF; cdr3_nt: TGTGCCTGGAGTGTCCGGGACTTCTACGAGCAGTACTTC
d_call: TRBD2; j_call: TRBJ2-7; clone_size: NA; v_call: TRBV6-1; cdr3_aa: CASNRREGRTSVQYF; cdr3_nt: TGTGCCAGCAATCGGCGGGAGGGCCGGACGTCTGTGCAGTACTTC
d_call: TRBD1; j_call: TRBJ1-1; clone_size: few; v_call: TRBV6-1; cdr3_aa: CASSEMATGLSEAFF; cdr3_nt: TGTGCCAGCAGTGAAATGGCGACAGGGCTGTCTGAAGCTTTCTTT
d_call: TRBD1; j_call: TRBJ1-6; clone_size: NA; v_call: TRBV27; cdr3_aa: CASSLRQGSYNSPLHF; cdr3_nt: TGTGCCAGCAGTTTAAGACAGGGTTCCTATAATTCACCCCTCCACTTT
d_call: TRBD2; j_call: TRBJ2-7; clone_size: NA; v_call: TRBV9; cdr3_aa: CASSESPGGSYEQYF; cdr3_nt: TGTGCCAGCAGCGAGTCCCCGGGAGGTTCCTACGAGCAGTACTTC
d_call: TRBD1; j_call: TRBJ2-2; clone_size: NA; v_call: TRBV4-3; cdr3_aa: CASSQVYSGTGDTGELFF; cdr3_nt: TGCGCCAGCAGCCAAGTGTACAGCGGGACAGGGGACACCGGGGAGCTGTTTTTT
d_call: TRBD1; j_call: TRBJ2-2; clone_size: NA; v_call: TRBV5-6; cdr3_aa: CASLDRGEIENTGELFF; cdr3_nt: TGTGCCAGCCTGGACAGGGGGGAAATCGAAAACACCGGGGAGCTGTTTTTT